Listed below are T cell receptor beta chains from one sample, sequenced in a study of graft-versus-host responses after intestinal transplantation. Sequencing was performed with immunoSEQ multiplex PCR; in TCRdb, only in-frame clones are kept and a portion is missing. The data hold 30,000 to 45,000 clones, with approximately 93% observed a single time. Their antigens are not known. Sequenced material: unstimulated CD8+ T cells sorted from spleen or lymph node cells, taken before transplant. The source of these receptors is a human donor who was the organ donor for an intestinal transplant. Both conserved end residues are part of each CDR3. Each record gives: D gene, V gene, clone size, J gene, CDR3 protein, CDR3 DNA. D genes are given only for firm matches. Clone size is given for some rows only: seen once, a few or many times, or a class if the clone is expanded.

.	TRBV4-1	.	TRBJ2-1	CASSQRLGNEQFF	TGCGCCAGCAGCCAACGACTAGGCAATGAGCAGTTCTTC
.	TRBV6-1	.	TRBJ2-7	CASSASFPAVRYEQYF	TGTGCCAGCAGTGCGAGTTTTCCGGCCGTACGATACGAGCAGTACTTC
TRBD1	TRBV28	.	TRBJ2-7	CASSLGDRGREQYF	TGTGCCAGCAGTTTAGGGGACAGGGGGCGCGAGCAGTACTTC
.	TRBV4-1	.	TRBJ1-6	CASSQDDLVQAYNSPLHF	TGCGCCAGCAGCCAAGATGATTTAGTGCAGGCTTATAATTCACCCCTCCACTTT
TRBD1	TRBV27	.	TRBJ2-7	CASSPGTGLYEQYF	TGTGCCAGCAGCCCCGGGACAGGCCTCTACGAGCAGTACTTC
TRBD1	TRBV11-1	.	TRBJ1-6	CASSLAGTGVSPLHF	TGTGCCAGCAGCTTAGCCGGGACAGGGGTTTCACCCCTCCACTTT
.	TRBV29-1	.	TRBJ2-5	CSVEVEGRPQETQYF	TGCAGCGTTGAAGTAGAGGGCAGGCCGCAAGAGACCCAGTACTTC
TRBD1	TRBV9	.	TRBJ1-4	CASSATGTVNEKLFF	TGTGCCAGCAGCGCCACCGGGACAGTGAATGAAAAACTGTTTTTT
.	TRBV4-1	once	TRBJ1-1	CASSQAQGNTEAFF	TGCGCCAGCAGCCAAGCCCAGGGGAACACTGAAGCTTTCTTT
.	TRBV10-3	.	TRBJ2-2	CAMGVTLTGELFF	TGTGCCATGGGGGTCACCCTCACCGGGGAGCTGTTTTTT
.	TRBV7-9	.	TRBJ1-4	CASSLEATKEEKLFF	TGTGCCAGCAGCTTAGAAGCAACCAAAGAGGAAAAACTGTTTTTT
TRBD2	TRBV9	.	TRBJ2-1	CASSTPRLAGGPVGDNEQFF	TGTGCCAGCAGCACCCCACGACTAGCGGGAGGGCCAGTGGGGGACAATGAGCAGTTCTTC
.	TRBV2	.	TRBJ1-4	CASSVRPANEKLFF	TGTGCCAGCAGTGTTAGGCCCGCAAATGAAAAACTGTTTTTT
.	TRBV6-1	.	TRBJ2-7	CASSEWRNGYEQYF	TGTGCCAGCAGTGAGTGGAGGAACGGGTACGAGCAGTACTTC
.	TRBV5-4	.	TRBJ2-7	CASSQDVAYEQYF	TGCGCCAGCAGCCAAGATGTGGCATACGAGCAGTACTTC
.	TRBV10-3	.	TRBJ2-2	CAISEADLGGPRGELFF	TGTGCCATCAGTGAGGCGGACCTAGGGGGGCCCCGCGGGGAGCTGTTTTTT